One T cell receptor (beta chain) is described in this entry. The data originate from a study of blood T cell repertoires in COVID-19. Using immunoSEQ multiplex PCR, the repertoire was profiled, and TCRdb retains in-frame clones only, with some absent. The table lists around 230,000 clones, 86% of them singletons. Researchers sorted participants into cohorts using their self-reported clinical history. Germline CDR1 and CDR2: LNHNV and YYDKDF (reference sequence). The CDR3 is 17 residues long. The ends were cut back, 6 bases at V and 2 bases at J, with 21 bases in the middle. The source material was PBMCs or T cells enriched from blood (not recorded which). The chain uses TRBV15 and TRBJ2-3; unclear D gene. The receptor was derived from a woman between 40 and 55 years old with acute COVID-19. DNA for the CDR3: TGTGCCACCAGGAGGAATTACTACCGATGGCCCACAGATACGCAGTATTTT. Its protein is CATRRNYYRWPTDTQYF.